This T cell receptor beta chain came from a study of response to subunit inactivated influenza vaccine. This clonotype has only a few counts. Its antigen is undetermined. MiXCR was run by TCRdb on the RT-PCR reads, yielding one entry per CDR3 protein. The table shows about 500,000 distinct CDR3 sequences, with approximately 16% occurring only once. Broader study findings: Authors suggested that a seasonal influenza vaccination recruits few new T cells each time.

The input for sequencing was CD4+ T cells sorted from PBMCs, taken less than 30 months after vaccination. This TCR came from a man between 50 and 75 years old who received an inactivated influenza vaccine.

Here the CDR3 reads CASSFTQNSPLHF. CDR3 in DNA: TGTGCCAGCAGCTTTACACAGAATTCACCCCTCCACTTT. This sequence joins TRBV7-2 and TRBJ1-6, with D unclear. The germline V gene encodes CDR1 SGHTA and CDR2 FQGNSA. CDR3 length: 13 amino acids. V dropped 3 bases and J dropped 7 bases, with 7 bases sitting between them.